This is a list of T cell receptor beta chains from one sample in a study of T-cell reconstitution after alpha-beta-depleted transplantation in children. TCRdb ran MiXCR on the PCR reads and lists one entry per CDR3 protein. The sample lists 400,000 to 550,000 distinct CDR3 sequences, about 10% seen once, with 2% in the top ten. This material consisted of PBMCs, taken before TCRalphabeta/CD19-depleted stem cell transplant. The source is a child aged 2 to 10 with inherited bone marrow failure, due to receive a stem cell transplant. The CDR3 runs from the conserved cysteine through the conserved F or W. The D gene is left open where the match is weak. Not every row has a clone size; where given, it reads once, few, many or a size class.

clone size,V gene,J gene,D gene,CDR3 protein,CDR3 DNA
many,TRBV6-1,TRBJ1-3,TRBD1,CASGQGSGNTIYF,TGTGCCAGCGGACAGGGGTCTGGAAACACCATATATTTT
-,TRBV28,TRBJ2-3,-,CASNLRSDTQYF,TGTGCCAGCAATTTAAGGAGCGATACGCAGTATTTT
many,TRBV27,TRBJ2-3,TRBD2,CASIRLAGSTDTQYF,TGTGCCAGCATCCGACTAGCGGGGTCCACAGATACGCAGTATTTT
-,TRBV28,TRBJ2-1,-,CASSRREITYNEQFF,TGTGCCAGCAGCCGCCGTGAGATAACATACAATGAGCAGTTCTTC
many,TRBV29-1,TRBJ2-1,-,CSHNEQFF,TGCAGCCACAATGAGCAGTTCTTC
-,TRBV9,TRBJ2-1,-,CASSVGAGRGAYNEQFF,TGTGCCAGCAGCGTAGGGGCGGGCCGCGGGGCTTACAATGAGCAGTTCTTC
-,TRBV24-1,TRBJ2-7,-,CATATGSGYEQYF,TGTGCCACTGCAACGGGTTCCGGCTACGAGCAGTACTTC
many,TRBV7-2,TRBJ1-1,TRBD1,CASSLKGTGGTEAFF,TGTGCCAGCAGCTTAAAGGGGACAGGAGGCACTGAAGCTTTCTTT
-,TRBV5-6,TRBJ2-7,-,CASSHRGIEQYF,TGTGCCAGCAGCCATAGGGGGATCGAGCAGTACTTC
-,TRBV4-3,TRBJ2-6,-,CASSHYSGANVLTF,TGCGCCAGCAGCCATTACTCTGGGGCCAACGTCCTGACTTTC
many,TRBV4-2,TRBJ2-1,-,CASSQDLHEQFF,TGTGCCAGCAGCCAAGATTTGCATGAGCAGTTCTTC
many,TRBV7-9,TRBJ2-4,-,CASSLGPLAKNIQYF,TGTGCCAGCAGCTTAGGACCTCTAGCCAAAAACATTCAGTACTTC
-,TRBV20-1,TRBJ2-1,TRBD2,CSATRGAYNEQFF,TGCAGTGCCACGCGGGGGGCCTACAATGAGCAGTTCTTC
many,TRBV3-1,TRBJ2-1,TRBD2,CASSQAAGDGNEQFF,TGTGCCAGCAGCCAAGCAGCGGGAGATGGGAATGAGCAGTTCTTC
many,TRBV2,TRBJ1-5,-,CASSEDQPQHF,TGTGCCAGCAGTGAGGATCAGCCCCAGCATTTT
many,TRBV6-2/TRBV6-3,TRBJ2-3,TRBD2,CASRLGRLAGGTDTQYF,TGTGCCAGCAGACTCGGCCGACTAGCGGGAGGAACAGATACGCAGTATTTT
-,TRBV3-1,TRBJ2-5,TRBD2,CATSQDLGSGRVQETQYF,TGTGCCACCTCCCAAGATCTGGGTAGCGGGAGAGTTCAAGAGACCCAGTACTTC
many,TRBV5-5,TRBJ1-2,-,CASSLSGAPYGYTF,TGTGCCAGCAGCTTGTCCGGGGCCCCCTATGGCTACACCTTC
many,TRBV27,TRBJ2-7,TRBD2,CASSSRLATTYEQYF,TGTGCCAGCAGTTCCCGACTAGCTACCACCTACGAGCAGTACTTC
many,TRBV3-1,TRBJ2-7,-,CASSHLSYEQYF,TGTGCCAGCAGCCACCTCTCCTACGAGCAGTACTTC
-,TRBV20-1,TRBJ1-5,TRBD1,CSAIRTGIGQPQHF,TGCAGTGCTATAAGGACAGGGATAGGTCAGCCCCAGCATTTT